This T cell receptor beta chain was profiled in a study of blood T cell repertoires in COVID-19 (TCRdb year 2020). About the investigation overall: Samples covering the acute and convalescent phases of COVID-19 were provided by collaborators in the United States, Italy and Spain. Where available, HLA class I and class II types were obtained from metadata supplied by the sample provider rather than from assay-based typing. Sample metadata almost always included a de-identified subject ID, COVID-19 status, age in years and sex. Subjects who had been exposed to COVID-19, were actively infected with it, or had recovered from it provided the deeply sampled blood TCRbeta repertoires that made up the dataset. The prospective study material was composed of cDNA or gDNA derived from T cells, B-cell-depleted T cells, or PBMCs. A freely available public database, intended as a resource for researchers studying the immune response to SARS-CoV-2, is where the repertoires were released. The samples were drawn from two sources: the first 160 participants of the ongoing ImmuneRACE study, and approximately 1,300 subjects contributed by 6 global collaborators. Paper-wide results and their limitations: How much clinical and demographic metadata was included differed by source and by participant, and the metadata was provided uncurated.

The cysteine opens and the phenylalanine closes a CDR3 of 14 amino acids. The entry retains the CDR3 DNA only, 42 bases that are in frame from base 1. Reading the germline V gene gives CDR1 SGHTA and CDR2 FQGTGA. The junction carries 11 bases between V and J, which are trimmed by 1 base and 10 bases respectively. Collaborating institutions collected whole blood in K2EDTA tubes following their own protocols. For TCRbeta analysis, collaborator samples were shipped as frozen whole blood, as isolated PBMCs, or as DNA extracted from either sample type. This clone was detected only a few times. Its antigen remains undetermined. There are no base qualities to consult, and no much larger clone falls within one base. TCRbeta CDR3 regions were amplified from genomic DNA by means of the immunoSEQ Assay, a bias-controlled multiplex PCR. The original methods were these. The number of nucleated cells in each sample was estimated by amplification of reference gene primers within the assay. To quantify the absolute abundance of each unique TCRbeta CDR3 rearrangement, sequence reads were collapsed and filtered. Productive Simpson clonality was computed per sample as the square root of Simpson's diversity index over productive rearrangements. Sourced from immuneACCESS, this table was stored by TCRdb with only in-frame sequences that have V and J called. A share of the clones is absent; for the studies checked, an unresolved V gene accounts for under half, and the remainder has no known explanation. From that table come the V and J calls and clone size; the DNA was used to work out D and trimming. Counted in this sample were 120,000 to 150,000 clones; about 90% of them appeared once. The biggest ten clones account for about 10% of the sample.

The sequenced sample was peripheral blood. The rearrangement joined TRBV7-3 to TRBJ1-6, with TRBD1 perhaps the D gene, on 6 matching bases. The clonotype comes from a man over 45 with active or convalescent COVID-19. CDR3 loop: CASSLNRDGSPLHF. The DNA reads as follows: TGTGCCAGCAGCTTAAACAGGGATGGATCACCCCTCCACTTT.